Listed below are T cell receptor beta chains from one sample, sequenced in a study of T cell changes during pregnancy in multiple sclerosis. Sequenced by immunoSEQ multiplex PCR; TCRdb stores in-frame clones only, minus some. The sample lists approximately 90,000 clones, approximately 90% occurring once. The starting material was peripheral blood, obtained in the first trimester of pregnancy. These receptors were obtained from a female donor with multiple sclerosis, enrolled in a pregnancy study. The CDR3 runs from the conserved cysteine through the conserved F or W. D genes are given only for firm matches. The size entry is marked missing in some rows and otherwise reads once, few, many or a size class.

DNA: TGTGCCAGCAGTTCGGGCAATGAGCAGTTCTTC; CDR3: CASSSGNEQFF; D: NA; size: NA; J: TRBJ2-1; V: TRBV6-6
DNA: TGCGCCAGCAGCTCGGTGGGACAGCCCTCCGGGGCCAACGTCCTGACTTTC; CDR3: CASSSVGQPSGANVLTF; D: TRBD1; size: NA; J: TRBJ2-6; V: TRBV5-1
DNA: TGTGCCAGCAGCCAGGGACAGGGGGACTATAATTCACCCCTCCACTTT; CDR3: CASSQGQGDYNSPLHF; D: TRBD1; size: NA; J: TRBJ1-6; V: TRBV11-3
DNA: TGTGCCAGCGGACGGGCAGGGGGCGGCGTTAATGAAAAACTGTTTTTT; CDR3: CASGRAGGGVNEKLFF; D: TRBD1; size: NA; J: TRBJ1-4; V: TRBV28
DNA: TGTGCCAGCAGCTTTTCCCCCAAGACCCAGGGGGATAGCTCCTACAATGAGCAGTTCTTC; CDR3: CASSFSPKTQGDSSYNEQFF; D: TRBD1; size: NA; J: TRBJ2-1; V: TRBV13
DNA: TGTGCCAGCAGTGACTCTTCGGGGTCCCATGAGCAGTTCTTC; CDR3: CASSDSSGSHEQFF; D: NA; size: NA; J: TRBJ2-1; V: TRBV6-4
DNA: TGTGCCAGCAGTGGACAGGGGAGGTCCTACGAGCAGTACTTC; CDR3: CASSGQGRSYEQYF; D: TRBD1; size: NA; J: TRBJ2-7; V: TRBV27
DNA: TGTGCCAGCCAGGGGGTTGACTCCGAGTGGAACACTGAAGCTTTCTTT; CDR3: CASQGVDSEWNTEAFF; D: TRBD1; size: NA; J: TRBJ1-1; V: TRBV5-8
DNA: TGTGCCAGCAGCCCTGGCCTAGGGGGGGCCCGTGGGGAGACCCAGTACTTC; CDR3: CASSPGLGGARGETQYF; D: NA; size: NA; J: TRBJ2-5; V: TRBV7-2
DNA: TGTGCCAGCAGCTTAATTGACAGGGGGCTGCTGAACACTGAAGCTTTCTTT; CDR3: CASSLIDRGLLNTEAFF; D: TRBD1; size: NA; J: TRBJ1-1; V: TRBV11-2
DNA: TGTGCCAGCAGCCTACTAGCGGGGGTAGGCGAGCAGTACTTC; CDR3: CASSLLAGVGEQYF; D: TRBD2; size: NA; J: TRBJ2-7; V: TRBV11-1
DNA: TGTGCCAGCAGTGAGACAGGGAGTTTCTACGAGCAGTACTTC; CDR3: CASSETGSFYEQYF; D: TRBD1; size: NA; J: TRBJ2-7; V: TRBV7-9
DNA: TGTGCCAGCAGCTCCCGAGCGGGGAGCACAGATACGCAGTATTTT; CDR3: CASSSRAGSTDTQYF; D: TRBD2; size: NA; J: TRBJ2-3; V: TRBV13
DNA: TGTGCCAGCAGTGGGACAAACAATGAGCAGTTCTTC; CDR3: CASSGTNNEQFF; D: NA; size: NA; J: TRBJ2-1; V: TRBV6-6
DNA: TGCGCCAGCAGCTTGGATTGGGACTTTGGGGAGACCCAGTACTTC; CDR3: CASSLDWDFGETQYF; D: NA; size: once; J: TRBJ2-5; V: TRBV5-1
DNA: TGTGCCAGCAGCGTGGGACAGCCGAGTTATGGCTACACCTTC; CDR3: CASSVGQPSYGYTF; D: TRBD1; size: NA; J: TRBJ1-2; V: TRBV14
DNA: TGTGCCAGCAGTATCGGACAAGCCTACGAGCAGTACTTC; CDR3: CASSIGQAYEQYF; D: NA; size: once; J: TRBJ2-7; V: TRBV6-1
DNA: TGTGCCAGCAGCTTACTCGCTAGCGGCTACAATGAGCAGTTCTTC; CDR3: CASSLLASGYNEQFF; D: TRBD2; size: NA; J: TRBJ2-1; V: TRBV13
DNA: TGCGCCAGCAGCCTACTCCGGGACAGGGGTGGCAATGAGCAGTTCTTC; CDR3: CASSLLRDRGGNEQFF; D: TRBD1; size: once; J: TRBJ2-1; V: TRBV5-1
DNA: TGTGCCAGTAGTTCGGGACTCCGCGACGAGCAGTACTTC; CDR3: CASSSGLRDEQYF; D: NA; size: once; J: TRBJ2-7; V: TRBV19
DNA: TGTGCCAGCAGCTTGGGAACCGGGACAGTGAACACTGAAGCTTTCTTT; CDR3: CASSLGTGTVNTEAFF; D: TRBD1; size: NA; J: TRBJ1-1; V: TRBV7-9
DNA: TGTGCCAGCAGTCAATCCGGTGTAACAGGGACGCCCTACTATGGCTACACCTTC; CDR3: CASSQSGVTGTPYYGYTF; D: NA; size: once; J: TRBJ1-2; V: TRBV2
DNA: TGTGCCAGCTCAGCCGACAGGGCCATAAATCAGCCCCAGCATTTT; CDR3: CASSADRAINQPQHF; D: TRBD1; size: NA; J: TRBJ1-5; V: TRBV18
DNA: TGTGCCAGCAGTTACTCAGGGGGCCCTAATGAAAAACTGTTTTTT; CDR3: CASSYSGGPNEKLFF; D: TRBD1; size: once; J: TRBJ1-4; V: TRBV6-6
DNA: TGTGCCAGCAGCTCTACGGACAGGGGAAACACCATATATTTT; CDR3: CASSSTDRGNTIYF; D: TRBD1; size: NA; J: TRBJ1-3; V: TRBV7-9
DNA: TGTGCCAGCAGTTACAGAGAGAACTATGGCTACACCTTC; CDR3: CASSYRENYGYTF; D: NA; size: NA; J: TRBJ1-2; V: TRBV6-5
DNA: TGTGCCAGCAGCCCGCTCGGGGTAGCGGGGACGTACACAGATACGCAGTATTTT; CDR3: CASSPLGVAGTYTDTQYF; D: TRBD2; size: NA; J: TRBJ2-3; V: TRBV28
DNA: TGTGCCAGCGGAGGGTTTACAGATACGCAGTATTTT; CDR3: CASGGFTDTQYF; D: NA; size: NA; J: TRBJ2-3; V: TRBV6-5
DNA: TGTGCCAGCAGCTTACGCGGGGGGGCAGGTTGGAATGAGCAGTTCTTC; CDR3: CASSLRGGAGWNEQFF; D: TRBD2; size: NA; J: TRBJ2-1; V: TRBV11-2
DNA: TGTGCCAGCAGTTCCGCCCAACAGGGAAAAAGCAATCAGCCCCAGCATTTT; CDR3: CASSSAQQGKSNQPQHF; D: NA; size: NA; J: TRBJ1-5; V: TRBV27
DNA: TGTGCCAGCAGCTTCGACAGGGCGAACACTGAAGCTTTCTTT; CDR3: CASSFDRANTEAFF; D: TRBD1; size: NA; J: TRBJ1-1; V: TRBV5-4
DNA: TGCAGCGTTCGGGGTCGATTAACCTACGAGCAGTACTTC; CDR3: CSVRGRLTYEQYF; D: NA; size: NA; J: TRBJ2-7; V: TRBV29-1
DNA: TGTGCCAGCAGCTATGACAGTACGATCTATGGCTACACCTTC; CDR3: CASSYDSTIYGYTF; D: NA; size: NA; J: TRBJ1-2; V: TRBV28
DNA: TGTGCCTGGAGTGTAACAGGGGGCAGCGCACGGCCCCAGCATTTT; CDR3: CAWSVTGGSARPQHF; D: TRBD1; size: NA; J: TRBJ1-5; V: TRBV30
DNA: TGTGCCAGTAGTATAGACAGGGCGAACACTGAAGCTTTCTTT; CDR3: CASSIDRANTEAFF; D: NA; size: NA; J: TRBJ1-1; V: TRBV19
DNA: TGTGCCAGTAGCCATACCCCGGGACAGGGAGGGTACCAAGAGACCCAGTACTTC; CDR3: CASSHTPGQGGYQETQYF; D: TRBD1; size: NA; J: TRBJ2-5; V: TRBV19
DNA: TGTGCCAGTAGTCCTAGGTTCCGACTAACTAGCGGGGGTTTAACCGGGGAGCTGTTTTTT; CDR3: CASSPRFRLTSGGLTGELFF; D: TRBD2; size: NA; J: TRBJ2-2; V: TRBV19
DNA: TGTGCCAGCAGCTTAAGGGGTTGGGGAGCTAATGAAAAACTGTTTTTT; CDR3: CASSLRGWGANEKLFF; D: NA; size: NA; J: TRBJ1-4; V: TRBV7-3
DNA: TGTGCCAGCAGCTTAATACTAGCGGGATCTGGGGAGCAGTACTTC; CDR3: CASSLILAGSGEQYF; D: TRBD2; size: NA; J: TRBJ2-7; V: TRBV11-2
DNA: TGTGCCAGCAGCTTGGGCGGGACTAGCACAGATACGCAGTATTTT; CDR3: CASSLGGTSTDTQYF; D: NA; size: once; J: TRBJ2-3; V: TRBV7-3